This T cell receptor beta chain was obtained from a study of human T cells and chemical hapten exposure. Study information: Small pooled library volume differences chiefly drove per-sample TCR yield variation. Study-wide results and limits: Following DPC sensitization, TCRs present above 1 in 1000 frequency showed no change.

This clonotype was observed at least ten times. Its antigen is unidentified. Unique molecular identifiers were linked by the library to individual cDNA molecules. Authors' analysis steps: Samples contained a median of 95,638 TCRs, with a range of about 23,224 to 750,000. TCRdb recomputed calls from the RACE reads with MiXCR, one row per CDR3 protein. The V and J calls were not made by the authors but by TCRdb's processing. The repertoire includes tens of thousands of distinct CDR3 sequences, around 5.5% of them detected once, and roughly 13% sits in the top ten. CDR3 size: 14 residues. Trimming removed 5 bases at V and 8 bases at J, with 21 bases between. Per germline, CDR1 DFQATT and CDR2 SNEGSKA (reference sequence). Time point given: healthy volunteer bleed at 6 weeks. The authors extracted total RNA from unfractionated whole blood.

Source material: whole blood. The receptor comes from a human donor in good health. Some clones in this sample may be carry-over from other donors' samples. This chain uses TRBV20-1 with TRBJ1-2, with D perhaps matching TRBD1 (6 bases). CDR3 sequence reads: CSASEPQGPEGYTF. As DNA, the CDR3 is TGCAGTGCTTCCGAGCCGCAGGGGCCCGAGGGCTACACCTTC.